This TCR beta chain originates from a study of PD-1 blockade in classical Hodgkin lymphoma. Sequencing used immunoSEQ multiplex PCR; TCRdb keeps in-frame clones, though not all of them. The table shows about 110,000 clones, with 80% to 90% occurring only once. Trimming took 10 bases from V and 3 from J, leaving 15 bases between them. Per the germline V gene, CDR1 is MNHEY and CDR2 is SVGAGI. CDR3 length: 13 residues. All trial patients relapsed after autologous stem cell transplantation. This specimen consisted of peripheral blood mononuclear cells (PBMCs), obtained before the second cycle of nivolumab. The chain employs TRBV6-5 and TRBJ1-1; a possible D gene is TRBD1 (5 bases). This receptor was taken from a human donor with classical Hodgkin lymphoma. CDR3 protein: CATQGMGHTEAFF. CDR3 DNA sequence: TGTGCCACCCAGGGAATGGGGCACACTGAAGCTTTCTTT.